By sample fraction, the clone carrying this T cell receptor (beta chain) is medium-sized. The V end lost 7 bases, the J end lost 0 bases, and 6 bases lay between the germline ends. This CDR3 spans 12 amino acids. The TRBV12-4/TRBJ1-2 clonotypes were amplified using barcode primers with ligated adaptors. TCRdb analysed the multiplex PCR reads with MiXCR anew, one entry per CDR3 protein. The sample yields some 2,500 distinct CDR3 sequences, under 5% seen once. Sequences were obtained from naive CD4+ T cells sorted from blood. Subset indicated: naive CD4+ T cells, CD4+CD45RA+CD25-. This clonotype was obtained from a female donor with breast cancer. The chain has TRBV12-3 or TRBV12-4 and TRBJ1-2; D is unclear. The CDR3 coding sequence is TGTGCCAGCACGCTTTCTAACTATGGCTACACCTTC. Encoded protein: CASTLSNYGYTF.